These T cell receptor beta chains were read from a single sample in a study of CXCR3-negative and CXCR3-positive naive CD8 T cells. TCRdb re-called the 5' RACE reads and catalogs CDR3 proteins one per entry, DNA excluded. The repertoire table contains about 63,000 distinct CDR3 sequences. Specimen: naive CXCR3+ CD8+ T cells from blood. These receptors all come from a human donor in good health. Some clones in this sample may be carry-over from other donors' samples. The CDR3 runs from the conserved cysteine through the conserved F or W. Clone size, where shown, is once, few, many, or a class for clones that have expanded.

clone size: -; V gene: TRBV6-6; J gene: TRBJ2-7; CDR3 protein: CASSYSLTEYYEQYF
clone size: -; V gene: TRBV12-3/TRBV12-4; J gene: TRBJ2-1; CDR3 protein: CASKMTGESNEQFF
clone size: -; V gene: TRBV29-1; J gene: TRBJ1-3; CDR3 protein: CSVETPPRNTIYF
clone size: -; V gene: TRBV27; J gene: TRBJ1-2; CDR3 protein: CASSLAGGDYGYTF
clone size: -; V gene: TRBV29-1; J gene: TRBJ1-1; CDR3 protein: CSVAPGLTTLEAFF
clone size: -; V gene: TRBV21-1; J gene: TRBJ1-5; CDR3 protein: CASSKAQRINQPQHF
clone size: -; V gene: TRBV29-1; J gene: TRBJ2-3; CDR3 protein: CSATEGGTQYF
clone size: -; V gene: TRBV27; J gene: TRBJ2-7; CDR3 protein: CASSLGRGYEQYF
clone size: -; V gene: TRBV2; J gene: TRBJ2-5; CDR3 protein: CASSEEGWETQYF
clone size: -; V gene: TRBV15; J gene: TRBJ2-7; CDR3 protein: CATSRSRYYEQYF
clone size: -; V gene: TRBV6-2/TRBV6-3; J gene: TRBJ2-1; CDR3 protein: CASAGLLNNEQFF
clone size: -; V gene: TRBV29-1; J gene: TRBJ2-1; CDR3 protein: CSVETAYSSYNEQFF
clone size: -; V gene: TRBV28; J gene: TRBJ2-7; CDR3 protein: CASSSYTGVVSYEQYF
clone size: -; V gene: TRBV29-1; J gene: TRBJ1-1; CDR3 protein: CSVDSMNTEAFF
clone size: -; V gene: TRBV29-1; J gene: TRBJ2-4; CDR3 protein: CSVEDYRVGGNIQYF
clone size: -; V gene: TRBV29-1; J gene: TRBJ1-1; CDR3 protein: CSVAETGQPNTEAFF
clone size: -; V gene: TRBV29-1; J gene: TRBJ1-4; CDR3 protein: CSVETGPDEKLFF
clone size: -; V gene: TRBV7-2; J gene: TRBJ1-3; CDR3 protein: CASRGDSGNTIYF
clone size: -; V gene: TRBV2; J gene: TRBJ2-1; CDR3 protein: CASSEGYNEQFF
clone size: -; V gene: TRBV27; J gene: TRBJ2-1; CDR3 protein: CASSFVGNYNEQFF
clone size: -; V gene: TRBV28; J gene: TRBJ2-7; CDR3 protein: CASSPPPGRYSYEQYF
clone size: -; V gene: TRBV4-2; J gene: TRBJ2-7; CDR3 protein: CASSQEWTEGYEQYF
clone size: -; V gene: TRBV7-6; J gene: TRBJ1-5; CDR3 protein: CASRPPRGGNSNQPQHF
clone size: -; V gene: TRBV21-1; J gene: TRBJ1-1; CDR3 protein: CASKSDKQRPNTEAFF
clone size: -; V gene: TRBV3-1; J gene: TRBJ2-7; CDR3 protein: CASSWTSGSYEQYF
clone size: -; V gene: TRBV11-2; J gene: TRBJ2-7; CDR3 protein: CASSFRAEEWQYF
clone size: -; V gene: TRBV11-2; J gene: TRBJ2-7; CDR3 protein: CASAVVGEDYEQYF
clone size: -; V gene: TRBV3-1; J gene: TRBJ2-5; CDR3 protein: CASSHGSGTGSQYF
clone size: -; V gene: TRBV12-3/TRBV12-4; J gene: TRBJ2-3; CDR3 protein: CASSLAGGRTDTQYF
clone size: -; V gene: TRBV25-1; J gene: TRBJ2-7; CDR3 protein: CASSGVNRAYEQYF
clone size: -; V gene: TRBV2; J gene: TRBJ1-1; CDR3 protein: CASSEAGTGMNTEAFF
clone size: -; V gene: TRBV7-6; J gene: TRBJ2-7; CDR3 protein: CASSLAGRGYEQYF
clone size: -; V gene: TRBV29-1; J gene: TRBJ2-1; CDR3 protein: CSVGTGGWNEQFF
clone size: -; V gene: TRBV29-1; J gene: TRBJ2-1; CDR3 protein: CSVESPLVGSDPIEQFF
clone size: -; V gene: TRBV11-2; J gene: TRBJ2-1; CDR3 protein: CASSLEEIAGYNEQFF
clone size: -; V gene: TRBV5-1; J gene: TRBJ2-5; CDR3 protein: CASSFSTGGEETQYF
clone size: medium-sized; V gene: TRBV21-1; J gene: TRBJ1-1; CDR3 protein: CASSKESRGKNTEAFF
clone size: -; V gene: TRBV11-2; J gene: TRBJ2-7; CDR3 protein: CASSLDTALFHPF
clone size: -; V gene: TRBV18; J gene: TRBJ2-7; CDR3 protein: CASSPSEGSFPYEQHF
clone size: -; V gene: TRBV29-1; J gene: TRBJ2-7; CDR3 protein: CSVGRLGQNHYEQYF
clone size: -; V gene: TRBV29-1; J gene: TRBJ2-7; CDR3 protein: CSVEGQRESNEQYF
clone size: -; V gene: TRBV29-1; J gene: TRBJ2-1; CDR3 protein: CSVERPNEQFF
clone size: -; V gene: TRBV20-1; J gene: TRBJ1-1; CDR3 protein: CSARALDMNTEAFF
clone size: -; V gene: TRBV5-1; J gene: TRBJ2-3; CDR3 protein: CASSDSLGGGGTDTQYF
clone size: -; V gene: TRBV29-1; J gene: TRBJ2-2; CDR3 protein: CSAFLVGELFF
clone size: -; V gene: TRBV2; J gene: TRBJ2-7; CDR3 protein: CASSGQGARPYEQYF
clone size: -; V gene: TRBV7-9; J gene: TRBJ2-1; CDR3 protein: CASSFGTEQFF
clone size: -; V gene: TRBV7-9; J gene: TRBJ1-1; CDR3 protein: CASSLGQGLTEAFF
clone size: -; V gene: TRBV20-1; J gene: TRBJ2-7; CDR3 protein: CSARGRQVSYEQYF
clone size: -; V gene: TRBV6-5; J gene: TRBJ2-1; CDR3 protein: CASSFPGLALNEQFF
clone size: -; V gene: TRBV20-1; J gene: TRBJ2-1; CDR3 protein: CSARTLGPEQFF
clone size: -; V gene: TRBV9; J gene: TRBJ2-6; CDR3 protein: CASSFASEIFSSGANVLTF
clone size: -; V gene: TRBV7-9; J gene: TRBJ2-7; CDR3 protein: CASSSSGTAEQYF